The T cell receptor beta chain described here comes from a study of response to subunit inactivated influenza vaccine. Germline CDR1 MGHRA, CDR2 YSYEKL. CDR3 length equals 15 residues. Trimming at V came to 1 base and at J to 5 bases, leaving 6 bases not matched to a gene. MiXCR was run by TCRdb on the RT-PCR reads, yielding one entry per CDR3 protein. The repertoire has 150,000 to 200,000 distinct CDR3 sequences, around 11% of them found once; the top ten carry approximately 39%. This clonotype was seen more than once but under ten times. The material sequenced was CD8+ T cells sorted from PBMCs, taken around 25 months after vaccination. The chain employs TRBV4-1 and TRBJ2-7, with 9 nucleotides matching TRBD1. The receptor's source is a man in his fifties or sixties who received an inactivated influenza vaccine. Here the CDR3 reads CASSQGTGVRDEQYF. For the CDR3, the DNA is TGCGCCAGCAGCCAAGGGACAGGGGTAAGAGACGAGCAGTACTTC.